Below, 27 T cell receptor beta chains from the same sample are listed, as sequenced in a study of cytomegalovirus exposure and HLA in healthy donors. Primers: 60 Vbeta forward and 13 Jbeta reverse. The table came from immunoSEQ multiplex PCR; TCRdb's copy has only in-frame clones and leaves some out. The repertoire holds about 210,000 clones, 60% to 80% seen once, with approximately 1.8% in the top ten. Sequencing was performed on PBMCs. The source of these receptors is a male donor in good health and CMV-seronegative.

The rearrangement uses TRBV27 and TRBJ2-3, with 9 nucleotides matching TRBD1. V lost 5 bases and J lost 0; bases outside the gene matches: 6. The CDR3 is made up of 16 amino acids. Germline lookup yields CDR1 MNHEY and CDR2 SMNVEV (reference sequence). CDR3 amino acids: CASSTPDRGSTDTQYF. CDR3 coding DNA: TGTGCCAGCAGTACACCCGACAGGGGGAGCACAGATACGCAGTATTTT.

This chain links TRBV29-1 with TRBJ2-7; TRBD2 might be the D (6 bases). The CDR3 has 14 amino acids. Germline V gene data show CDR1 as SQVTM and CDR2 as ANQGSEA. V was pared by 1 base and J by 2 bases, with 12 bases between. CDR3 coding DNA: TGCAGCGTTGAAGTGGGGCGGACTACCTACGAGCAGTACTTC. Protein: CSVEVGRTTYEQYF.

This clone was seen a few times. CDR3 nucleotides: TGTGCCAGCAGCTTAAATCGGTCACCCCTCCACTTT. Its protein is CASSLNRSPLHF. V is TRBV7-2 and J is TRBJ1-6, with D unresolved. The CDR3 loop spans 12 amino acids. The germline gives CDR1 SGHTA, CDR2 FQGNSA. V lost 2 bases to trimming and J lost 10 bases, with 6 bases between them.

As DNA, the CDR3 is TGCGCCAGCAGCCCTTTCGGACAGAACTCCTACGAGCAGTACTTC. This encodes CASSPFGQNSYEQYF. The V gene is TRBV4-1, the J gene TRBJ2-7; tentative D call: TRBD1 (6 bases). Germline lookup yields CDR1 MGHRA and CDR2 YSYEKL. The CDR3 spans 15 residues. With 4 bases removed from V and 0 bases from J, the gap between germline ends came to 13 bases.

The chain links TRBV10-3 to TRBJ2-1, with D perhaps matching TRBD2 (7 bases). Germline V gives CDR1 ENHRY, CDR2 SYGVKD. Between the trimmed V and J ends, which lost 4 bases and 4 bases, there was a span of 17 bases. The CDR3 totals 16 residues. In nucleotides, the CDR3 is TGTGCCATCAGTGGGGGGGCTAGCGGACCTTACAATGAGCAGTTCTTC. This encodes CAISGGASGPYNEQFF.

This chain connects TRBV4-1 to TRBJ1-2; D is perhaps TRBD1 (5 bases). Germline V gene sequence: CDR1 MGHRA, CDR2 YSYEKL. V shed 5 bases and J shed 4 bases, with 23 bases lying between them. The CDR3 is 17 amino acids. CDR3: CASSSTPRGQGIYGYTF. CDR3 coding DNA: TGCGCCAGCAGCTCCACTCCACGTGGGCAGGGAATCTATGGCTACACCTTC.

The rearrangement links TRBV5-6 to TRBJ1-4; TRBD1 might be the D (5 bases). Per the germline V gene, CDR1 is SGHDT and CDR2 is YYEEEE. The V gene lost 2 bases and the J gene lost 10 bases, with 12 bases spanning the gap. CDR3 length equals 13 residues. CDR3 coding DNA: TGTGCCAGCAGCTTATGGGGGGATGGAAAACTGTTTTTT. Translated: CASSLWGDGKLFF.

The gene calls are TRBV27 and TRBJ2-5; 11 nucleotides line up with TRBD2. The tail of the sequence fits TRBJ2-7 better, so the J call may be wrong. CDR1 and CDR2 (germline): MNHEY, SMNVEV (reference sequence). The CDR3 has 15 amino acids. CDR3 nucleotides: TGTGCCAGCAGCCACACTAGCGGGAGTTTGTACGAGCAGTACTTC. Translated, it gives CASSHTSGSLYEQYF.

V gene TRBV6-1 combines with J gene TRBJ2-4, with TRBD2 identical over 8 bases. J was trimmed by 15 bases and V by 8 bases; bases with no gene match: 15. The CDR3 spans 13 residues. In germline, CDR1 is MNHNS, CDR2 SASEGT. The DNA for the CDR3 is TGTGCCAGCCACGTCAGCGGGAGAACGAGGGGGTACTTC. It yields the protein CASHVSGRTRGYF.

The CDR3 DNA reads TGTGCCAGCCTCCTCGGGGAAAAAAGGGCTGAAGCTTTCTTT. Its protein product is CASLLGEKRAEAFF. This rearrangement joins TRBV2 to TRBJ1-1; unclear D gene. V was trimmed by 8 bases and J by 6 bases, leaving 19 bases between them. The CDR3 has 14 residues. CDR1 and CDR2 (germline): SNHLY, FYNNEI.

J is TRBJ1-5 and V is TRBV30; TRBD1 matches at 10 bases. The CDR3 consists of 15 residues. Per germline, CDR1 GTSNPN and CDR2 SVGIG (reference sequence). J gave up 2 bases and V 2 bases, and 3 bases lay outside the gene matches. CDR3 loop: CAWSSGTGGNQPQHF. The CDR3 DNA reads TGTGCCTGGAGTTCCGGGACAGGGGGCAATCAGCCCCAGCATTTT. The variable domain in full, with the rest retrieved from reference TRBV30 and TRBJ1-5, is SQTIHQWPATLVQPVGSPLSLECTVEGTSNPNLYWYRQAAGRGLQLLFYSVGIGQISSEVPQNLSASRPQDRQFILSSKKLLLSDSGFYLCAWSSGTGGNQPQHFGDGTRLSIL.

This chain links TRBV7-3 with TRBJ2-1; no definite D call. This CDR3 comprises 15 residues. Between the trimmed V and J ends, which lost 2 bases and 4 bases, there was a span of 12 bases. Germline assignment: CDR1 SGHTA and CDR2 FQGTGA. CDR3 amino acids: CASSLAWAAYNEQFF. In DNA, the CDR3 is TGTGCCAGCAGCTTAGCCTGGGCAGCTTACAATGAGCAGTTCTTC.

V is TRBV2 and J is TRBJ2-1; a possible D gene is TRBD1 (5 bases). CDR1 and CDR2 (germline): SNHLY, FYNNEI. The V gene lost 1 base and the J gene lost 6 bases, with 10 bases spanning the gap. This CDR3 spans 14 amino acids. This chain's CDR3 is CASSEGTRSNEQFF. CDR3 sequence (DNA): TGTGCCAGCAGTGAAGGGACAAGGAGCAATGAGCAGTTCTTC.

This clone has at least ten counts. The V gene is TRBV6-6, the J gene TRBJ2-7; 8 bases align to TRBD2. CDR3 length equals 13 residues. The germline gives CDR1 MNHNY, CDR2 SVGAGI (reference sequence). Losses at the gene ends were 6 bases for V and 0 bases for J; bases not matched to a gene: 1. DNA for the CDR3: TGTGCCAGCAGACTAGCGGCCTCCTACGAGCAGTACTTC. Protein sequence: CASRLAASYEQYF.

This clone was detected many times. The chain employs TRBV9 and TRBJ1-1; a weak D match, TRBD1 (6 bases). V lost 0 bases and J lost 5, with 14 bases in between. CDR3 size: 15 residues. The germline CDR1 and CDR2 sequences are SGDLS and YYNGEE. The DNA of the CDR3 is TGTGCCAGCAGCGTAGAGGGGGACCTCGGGACTGAAGCTTTCTTT. Encoded protein: CASSVEGDLGTEAFF.

This chain uses TRBV30 with TRBJ1-1; 7 positions match TRBD1. Germline V gene lookup returns CDR1 GTSNPN and CDR2 SVGIG (reference sequence). The CDR3 totals 17 residues. V lost 0 bases to trimming and J lost 7 bases; unmatched junction nucleotides: 17. The DNA for the CDR3 is TGTGCCTGGAGTGTACGATGGTTAACAGGGGCCGGGGGTGAAGCTTTCTTT. It encodes CAWSVRWLTGAGGEAFF. Combining the CDR3 with reference TRBV30 and TRBJ1-1 gives the whole variable domain SQTIHQWPATLVQPVGSPLSLECTVEGTSNPNLYWYRQAAGRGLQLLFYSVGIGQISSEVPQNLSASRPQDRQFILSSKKLLLSDSGFYLCAWSVRWLTGAGGEAFFGQGTRLTVV.

The chain is built from TRBV28 and TRBJ2-2; a weak D match, TRBD1 (6 bases). The germline V gene has CDR1 MDHEN and CDR2 SYDVKM. The V and J ends lost 5 bases and 1 base respectively, with 20 bases between them. The CDR3 totals 18 residues. CDR3: CASSTPLQGIRNTGELFF. DNA for the CDR3: TGTGCCAGCAGTACCCCCCTACAGGGAATCAGGAACACCGGGGAGCTGTTTTTT.

This clone was seen a handful of times. The rearrangement uses TRBV5-6 and TRBJ2-7; TRBD2 is a possible D gene (7 bases). Trimming pared 4 bases from V and 8 bases from J, leaving 22 bases between. The CDR3 length is 15 residues. Germline V CDR1 and CDR2: SGHDT, YYEEEE. CDR3 region: CASSASGGRNAKQYF. CDR3 nucleotide sequence: TGTGCCAGCAGCGCCTCGGGGGGCAGGAACGCCAAGCAGTACTTC.

The chain uses TRBV7-2 and TRBJ2-2; 10 bases are shared with TRBD2. J gave up 3 bases and V 0 bases, and 13 bases lay outside the gene matches. The CDR3 length is 20 residues. CDR1 is SGHTA, CDR2 FQGNSA, per germline. In DNA, the CDR3 is TGTGCCAGCAGCTTAGCCCTACCTTTATGGACTAGCGGTCACACCGGGGAGCTGTTTTTT. Protein sequence: CASSLALPLWTSGHTGELFF.

Regarding this clone: The sample carries other DNA sequences with the same CDR3. The V gene is TRBV27, the J gene TRBJ2-1, with D possibly TRBD2 on 6 matching bases. The ends were cut back, 2 bases at V and 1 base at J, with 9 bases in the middle. CDR1 is MNHEY, CDR2 SMNVEV, per germline (reference sequence). CDR3 length: 15 amino acids. This CDR3 is CASSLTSGSYNEQFF. The CDR3 region has the DNA TGTGCCAGCAGTTTAACCAGCGGGTCCTACAATGAGCAGTTCTTC.

The rearrangement uses TRBV27 and TRBJ2-5; the D gene is possibly TRBD1 (5 bases). The CDR3 runs to 15 residues. Germline V gene data show CDR1 as MNHEY and CDR2 as SMNVEV (reference sequence). The V and J ends lost 8 bases and 4 bases respectively, with 20 bases between them. Written as DNA, the CDR3 is TGTGCCAGCTCATCACTCCTAGGAGACAGAGAGACCCAGTACTTC. It yields the protein CASSSLLGDRETQYF.

This clone was detected a few times. The chain uses TRBV12-5 and TRBJ2-5; 10 bases align to TRBD1. The ends lost 6 bases at V and 3 bases at J; junction bases unmatched: 7. The CDR3 spans 15 residues. Germline V gene data show CDR1 as LGHNT and CDR2 as FRNRAP. The CDR3 region is CASGQDRGVKETQYF. The CDR3, as DNA: TGTGCTAGTGGCCAGGACAGGGGGGTGAAAGAGACCCAGTACTTC.

This clone was seen a single time. The chain couples TRBV5-1 to TRBJ2-5, with a tentative D call TRBD2 (6 bases). Deletions cut 7 bases from V and 0 bases from J, with 16 bases between. Germline V gives CDR1 SGHRS, CDR2 YFSETQ. This CDR3 comprises 15 residues. The CDR3 protein is CASGWGEVHQETQYF. The CDR3 DNA sequence: TGCGCCAGCGGTTGGGGGGAGGTACACCAAGAGACCCAGTACTTC. Based on the CDR3 plus reference TRBV5-1 and TRBJ2-5, the full variable domain is KAGVTQTPRYLIKTRGQQVTLSCSPISGHRSVSWYQQTPGQGLQFLFEYFSETQRNKGNFPGRFSGRQFSNSRSEMNVSTLELGDSALYLCASGWGEVHQETQYFGPGTRLLVL.

This clone was counted a few times. This chain uses TRBV14 with TRBJ2-1; D is uncertain. This CDR3 contains 15 residues. The germline CDR1 and CDR2 sequences are SGHDN and FVKESK. V was trimmed by 3 bases and J by 1 base, leaving 10 bases between them. The chain's CDR3 is CASSQGRFSYNEQFF. The CDR3 DNA follows: TGTGCCAGCAGCCAGGGCCGTTTTTCCTACAATGAGCAGTTCTTC.

The chain combines TRBV7-3 with TRBJ2-2, with 12 bases lining up with TRBD1. Germline V gives CDR1 SGHTA, CDR2 FQGTGA. This CDR3 region has 19 residues. V was clipped by 0 bases and J by 0 bases; unmatched bases: 5. CDR3 amino acids: CASSLTGDRGLANTGELFF. Written as DNA, the CDR3 is TGTGCCAGCAGCTTAACTGGGGACAGGGGGCTCGCGAACACCGGGGAGCTGTTTTTT.

The CDR3 sequence: CASIRDIGYGYTF. As DNA, the CDR3 is TGTGCCAGCATCCGGGACATCGGCTATGGCTACACCTTC. The V call is TRBV2, the J call TRBJ1-2; D is possibly TRBD1 (6 bases). CDR1 is SNHLY and CDR2 is FYNNEI in the germline V gene. This CDR3 region has 13 residues. V lost 7 bases to trimming and J lost 4 bases, with 13 bases between them.

This clone appeared a few times. V is TRBV2 and J is TRBJ1-6, with D unresolved. The germline V gene encodes CDR1 SNHLY and CDR2 FYNNEI. The length of the CDR3 is 15 residues. Trimming stripped 1 base from V and 0 bases from J, with 4 bases between. The CDR3 coding sequence is TGTGCCAGCAGTGAAGGAGGCTCCTATAATTCACCCCTCCACTTT. It encodes CASSEGGSYNSPLHF.